The 18 T cell receptor beta chains below come from one sample, sequenced in a study of cytomegalovirus exposure and HLA in healthy donors. Primers: 60 Vbeta forward and 13 Jbeta reverse. Profiling relied on immunoSEQ multiplex PCR, and the TCRdb table lists in-frame clones only, not all of them. The table includes some 150,000 clones, approximately 80% detected once. The sequenced sample was PBMCs. These receptors were collected from a man aged 50 or older in good health and CMV-seropositive.

The CDR3 here is CATSETENTGELFF. DNA of the CDR3: TGTGCCACCTCCGAGACAGAGAACACCGGGGAGCTGTTTTTT. The rearrangement links TRBV10-3 to TRBJ2-2; a possible D gene is TRBD1 (5 bases). The CDR3 sequence is 14 residues long. Germline V gene data show CDR1 as ENHRY and CDR2 as SYGVKD. The V gene lost 10 bases and the J gene lost 1 base, with 13 bases spanning the gap.

The chain joins TRBV6-1 to TRBJ1-5, with a weak D call TRBD1 (5 bases). V gave up 6 bases and J gave up 4 bases, with 13 bases separating them. This CDR3 spans 14 amino acids. Germline lookup yields CDR1 MNHNS and CDR2 SASEGT. The CDR3 sequence is CASRGAGNNQPQHF. CDR3 nucleotide sequence: TGTGCCAGCAGAGGGGCGGGGAATAATCAGCCCCAGCATTTT.

There are a few counts of this clone. The chain uses TRBV28 and TRBJ2-4; 7 nucleotides align to TRBD1. The CDR3 covers 13 residues. Germline V CDR1 and CDR2: MDHEN, SYDVKM. V was clipped by 10 bases and J by 5 bases; unmatched bases: 8. CDR3 in amino acids: CATTRQGQNIQYF. In DNA form, the CDR3 reads TGTGCCACCACAAGACAGGGCCAAAACATTCAGTACTTC.

The chain uses TRBV29-1 and TRBJ2-5; 9 nucleotides line up with TRBD2. The V segment lost 4 bases and the J segment 4 bases; nucleotides outside the gene matches: 4. CDR3 length equals 13 residues. Germline V lookup: CDR1 SQVTM, CDR2 ANQGSEA. The CDR3 DNA reads TGCAGCGTTGTAGCGGGAGTCGTAGAGACCCAGTACTTC. It yields the protein CSVVAGVVETQYF.

The chain employs TRBV10-3 and TRBJ1-1; D ambiguous. V was clipped by 5 bases and J by 2 bases, with 12 bases between them. In germline, CDR1 is ENHRY, CDR2 SYGVKD. This CDR3 region has 14 residues. The CDR3 bases are TGTGCCATCAGTCCCCTTGTGGGCAACACTGAAGCTTTCTTT. Translation gives CAISPLVGNTEAFF.

The rearrangement uses TRBV5-4 and TRBJ2-3, with D possibly being TRBD2 (7 bases). Trimming took 0 bases from V and 6 from J, leaving 17 bases between them. The CDR3 has 16 amino acids. Per the germline V gene, CDR1 is SGHNT and CDR2 is YYREEE (reference sequence). The CDR3 sequence: CASSLEGDYLRDTQYF. The CDR3 DNA follows: TGTGCCAGCAGCTTGGAGGGGGACTACCTAAGGGATACGCAGTATTTT.

This clone has more than one count but fewer than ten. Different DNA sequences within this sample yield the same CDR3. This chain uses TRBV9 with TRBJ2-5; D call uncertain. Trimming removed 0 bases at V and 4 bases at J, with 10 bases between. The CDR3 spans 14 residues. Germline V CDR1 and CDR2: SGDLS, YYNGEE. This CDR3 reads CASSVDPRRETQYF. The CDR3 region has the DNA TGTGCCAGCAGCGTAGATCCCAGAAGAGAGACCCAGTACTTC.

To note about this clone: Other DNA sequences of this sample code for an identical CDR3. The chain joins TRBV7-9 to TRBJ2-1, with no clear D. Germline V gene lookup returns CDR1 SEHNR and CDR2 FQNEAQ (reference sequence). The germline V and J ends were trimmed by 5 bases and 9 bases, with 8 bases remaining between them. The CDR3 loop spans 11 amino acids. The CDR3 coding sequence is TGTGCCAGCAGCCCCGGTACTGAGCAGTTCTTC. Protein sequence: CASSPGTEQFF.

This chain connects TRBV4-2 to TRBJ1-2; perhaps TRBD1 as D (5 bases). V was pared by 4 bases and J by 1 base, with 13 bases between. The CDR3 has 15 residues. The V gene's germline CDR1 is LGHNA and CDR2 YNFKEQ. CDR3: CASSPRDSINYGYTF. The CDR3 DNA is TGTGCCAGCAGCCCGAGGGACTCCATTAACTATGGCTACACCTTC.

The DNA of the CDR3 is TGTGCCAGCAGCATCAGCTATGGCTACACCTTC. Its protein product is CASSISYGYTF. The genes are TRBV28 and TRBJ1-2, with D unclear. The CDR3 sequence is 11 residues long. The germline V gene has CDR1 MDHEN and CDR2 SYDVKM. Deletions cut 6 bases from V and 4 bases from J, with 6 bases between.

This chain uses TRBV19 with TRBJ1-2; TRBD1 aligns across 8 bases. J lost 5 bases, V lost 5 bases, and 13 bases had no gene match. The CDR3 extends over 16 amino acids. Germline values: CDR1 LNHDA, CDR2 SQIVND (reference sequence). DNA of the CDR3: TGTGCCAGTAGTCTCTCCTTCCGGGACAGGAGTTATGGCTACACCTTC. Its protein product is CASSLSFRDRSYGYTF.

The chain is built from TRBV6-4 and TRBJ2-1; 7 bases align to TRBD2. The V segment lost 6 bases and the J segment 8 bases; nucleotides outside the gene matches: 10. The CDR3 totals 14 residues. Germline V gene data show CDR1 as MRHNA and CDR2 as SNTAGT. The DNA for the CDR3 is TGTGCCAGCAGCCTGGAAGCGGGGTATGATGAGCAGTTCTTC. Its translation: CASSLEAGYDEQFF.

The gene calls are TRBV5-1 and TRBJ2-7; 10 nucleotides agree with TRBD1. The CDR3 is made up of 15 amino acids. The ends lost 4 bases at V and 3 bases at J; junction bases unmatched: 7. CDR1 is SGHRS and CDR2 is YFSETQ in the germline V gene. DNA for the CDR3: TGCGCCAGCAGCCCCGGGACAGGGGAATTCTACGAGCAGTACTTC. It translates to CASSPGTGEFYEQYF. The full variable domain, its missing parts supplied by reference TRBV5-1 and TRBJ2-7, is KAGVTQTPRYLIKTRGQQVTLSCSPISGHRSVSWYQQTPGQGLQFLFEYFSETQRNKGNFPGRFSGRQFSNSRSEMNVSTLELGDSALYLCASSPGTGEFYEQYFGPGTRLTVT.

The rearrangement joins TRBV28 to TRBJ2-7; 7 nucleotides agree with TRBD1. J gave up 2 bases and V 3 bases, and 4 bases lay outside the gene matches. CDR3 length: 14 amino acids. CDR1 and CDR2 (germline): MDHEN, SYDVKM. The CDR3 DNA follows: TGTGCCAGCAGTTTTCGGGACAGAGCCTACGAGCAGTACTTC. Its translation: CASSFRDRAYEQYF.

The chain combines TRBV5-1 with TRBJ1-2, with TRBD1 matching over 7 bases. Germline CDR1 SGHRS, CDR2 YFSETQ. V dropped 4 bases and J dropped 6; count of bases not matched to a gene: 9. The CDR3 covers 14 residues. CDR3 nucleotide sequence: TGCGCCAGCAGCCGGGACAGTACCTGGGATGGCTACACCTTC. Translated: CASSRDSTWDGYTF. The full variable domain, in which reference TRBV5-1 and TRBJ1-2 provide the parts outside the CDR3, is KAGVTQTPRYLIKTRGQQVTLSCSPISGHRSVSWYQQTPGQGLQFLFEYFSETQRNKGNFPGRFSGRQFSNSRSEMNVSTLELGDSALYLCASSRDSTWDGYTFGSGTRLTVV.

This chain joins TRBV7-9 and TRBJ1-2, with a weak D call TRBD1 (6 bases). Per the germline V gene, CDR1 is SEHNR and CDR2 is FQNEAQ (reference sequence). This CDR3 has 11 amino acids. Between the trimmed V and J ends, which lost 1 base and 10 bases, there was a span of 7 bases. CDR3 nucleotide sequence: TGTGCCAGCAGCTTAGGACAGGCCTACACCTTC. This gives the protein CASSLGQAYTF.

The V gene is TRBV15, the J gene TRBJ1-2; TRBD1 might be the D (6 bases). The CDR3 spans 16 residues. CDR1 is LNHNV, CDR2 YYDKDF, per germline (reference sequence). Trimming took 3 bases from V and 4 from J, leaving 18 bases between them. Here the CDR3 DNA reads TGTGCCACCAGCAGGCTAATTGGACAGCAACCCTATGGCTACACCTTC. Protein sequence: CATSRLIGQQPYGYTF.

The V call is TRBV5-1, the J call TRBJ2-1, with 8 bases identical to TRBD1. Unmatched junction bases numbered 15, after V lost 6 bases and J lost 10 bases. The CDR3 is 15 residues long. Per germline, CDR1 SGHRS and CDR2 YFSETQ. The CDR3 nucleotides are TGCGCCAGCAAGGACAGGGCCATCTCCACGGGGGAGCAGTTCTTC. It encodes CASKDRAISTGEQFF.